Listed below are T cell receptor beta chains from one sample, sequenced in a study of T-cell reconstitution after alpha-beta-depleted transplantation in children. TCRdb independently ran MiXCR on the PCR reads; one entry per CDR3 protein. The table records a few hundred thousand distinct CDR3 sequences, about 9.9% of them present only once. The sequenced sample was peripheral blood, obtained 180 days after TCRalphabeta/CD19-depleted stem cell transplant. Receptors were obtained from a male patient under 10 years old who had a stem cell transplant for chronic granulomatous disease, so the T cells may come from the graft donor. The CDR3 runs from the conserved cysteine through the conserved F or W. D genes are given only for firm matches. Part of the rows lack a size; the others show once, few, many or a class for expanded clones.

D,V,size,J,DNA,CDR3
TRBD2,TRBV5-1,many,TRBJ2-7,TGCGCCAGCAGCTTACGTACGGGAGGCTACGAGCAGTACTTC,CASSLRTGGYEQYF
-,TRBV11-2,-,TRBJ2-7,TGTGCCAGCAGACAGGGCATCTACGAGCAGTACTTC,CASRQGIYEQYF
TRBD2,TRBV5-1,many,TRBJ2-3,TGCGCCAGCAGCCCGGGCCCAACCGGGACTACCACAGATACGCAGTATTTT,CASSPGPTGTTTDTQYF
TRBD2,TRBV7-9,many,TRBJ2-5,TGTGCCAGCAGCTTAGGCTCTAGCGGGAGAGAGACCCAGTACTTC,CASSLGSSGRETQYF
-,TRBV28,many,TRBJ1-5,TGTGCCAGCAGTTTATGGGTTCAGCCCCAGCATTTT,CASSLWVQPQHF
-,TRBV12-3/TRBV12-4,-,TRBJ1-2,TGTGCCAGCAGTTTTAAGGGCAGTACGGGCGACACCTTC,CASSFKGSTGDTF
-,TRBV7-2,many,TRBJ2-7,TGTGCCAGCAGCTTATGGGGGGGGCTGTACGAGCAGTACTTC,CASSLWGGLYEQYF
-,TRBV27,many,TRBJ2-1,TGTGCCAGCAGTGAGCGGAGATGGTATGAGCAGTTCTTC,CASSERRWYEQFF
-,TRBV29-1,many,TRBJ2-7,TGCAGCGGGGCCCTGGATCACGAGCAGTACTTC,CSGALDHEQYF
-,TRBV7-2,many,TRBJ2-7,TGTGCCAGCAGCTTAGCGAGGAACGAGCAGTACTTC,CASSLARNEQYF
-,TRBV6-1,few,TRBJ2-1,TGTGCCAGCAGGCGACTGGGTGGGGTCAATGAGCAGTTCTTC,CASRRLGGVNEQFF
-,TRBV4-2,-,TRBJ2-2,TGTGCCAGCAGCCAAGCCCTCAGACAGGCTGTAACTACCAACACCGGGGAGCTGTTTTTT,CASSQALRQAVTTNTGELFF
-,TRBV7-2,many,TRBJ1-2,TGTGCCAGCAGCTTCGGAACTTTGGATGGCTACACCTTC,CASSFGTLDGYTF
TRBD1,TRBV30,-,TRBJ2-7,TGTGCCTGGAGCCCCGGACAGGGACACTACGAGCAGTACTTC,CAWSPGQGHYEQYF
TRBD1,TRBV29-1,few,TRBJ2-1,TGCAGCGTTGTTCCCCGGGACAGATACAATGAGCAGTTCTTC,CSVVPRDRYNEQFF